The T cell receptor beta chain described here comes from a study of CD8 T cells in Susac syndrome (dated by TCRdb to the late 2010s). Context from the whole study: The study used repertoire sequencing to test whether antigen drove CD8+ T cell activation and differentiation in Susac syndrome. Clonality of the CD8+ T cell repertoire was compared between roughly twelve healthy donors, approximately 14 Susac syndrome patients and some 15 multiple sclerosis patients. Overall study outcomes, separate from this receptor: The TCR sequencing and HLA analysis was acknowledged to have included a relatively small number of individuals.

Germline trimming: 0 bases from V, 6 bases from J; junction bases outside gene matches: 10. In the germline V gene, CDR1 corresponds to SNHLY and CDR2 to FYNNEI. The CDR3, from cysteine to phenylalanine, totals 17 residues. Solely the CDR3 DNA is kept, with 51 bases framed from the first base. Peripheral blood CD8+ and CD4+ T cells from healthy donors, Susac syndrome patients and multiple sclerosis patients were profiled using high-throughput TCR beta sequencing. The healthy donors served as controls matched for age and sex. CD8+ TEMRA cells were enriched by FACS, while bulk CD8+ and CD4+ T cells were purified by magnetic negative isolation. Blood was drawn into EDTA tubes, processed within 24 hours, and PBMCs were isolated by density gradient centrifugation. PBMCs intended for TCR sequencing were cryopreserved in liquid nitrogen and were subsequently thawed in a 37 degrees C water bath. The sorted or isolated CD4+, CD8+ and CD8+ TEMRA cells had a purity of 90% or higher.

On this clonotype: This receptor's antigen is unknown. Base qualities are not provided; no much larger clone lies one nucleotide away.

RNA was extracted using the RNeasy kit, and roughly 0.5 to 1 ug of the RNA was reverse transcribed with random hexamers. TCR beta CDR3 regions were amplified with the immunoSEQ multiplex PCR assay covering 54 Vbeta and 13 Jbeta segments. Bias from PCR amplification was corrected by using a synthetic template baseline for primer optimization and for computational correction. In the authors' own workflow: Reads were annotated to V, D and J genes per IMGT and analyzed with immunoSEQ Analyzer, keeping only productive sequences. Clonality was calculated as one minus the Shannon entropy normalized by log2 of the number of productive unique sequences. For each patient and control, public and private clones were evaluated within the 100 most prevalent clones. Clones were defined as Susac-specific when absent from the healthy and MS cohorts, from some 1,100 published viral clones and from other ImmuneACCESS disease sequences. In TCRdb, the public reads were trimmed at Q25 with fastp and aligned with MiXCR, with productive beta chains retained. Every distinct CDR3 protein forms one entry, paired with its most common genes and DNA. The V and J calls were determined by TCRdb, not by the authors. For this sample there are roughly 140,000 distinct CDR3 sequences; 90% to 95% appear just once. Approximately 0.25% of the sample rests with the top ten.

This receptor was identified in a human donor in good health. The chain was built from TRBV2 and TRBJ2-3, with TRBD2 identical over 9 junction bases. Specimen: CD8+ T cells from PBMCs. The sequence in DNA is TGTGCCAGCAGTGAAGCGCTTGCTAGCGGGATTGGTGATACGCAGTATTTT. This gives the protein CASSEALASGIGDTQYF.